This T cell receptor (beta chain) was captured by sequencing in a study of shared clonotypes between healthy human individuals. The length of the CDR3 is 15 residues. Per the germline V gene, CDR1 is SQVTM and CDR2 is ANQGSEA. Comments on this clone: Compared with germline, one end of the junction differs, possibly owing to a read error.

Clones were read by immunoSEQ multiplex PCR, and TCRdb kept only the in-frame ones, dropping some. The profile shows approximately 350,000 clones, roughly 96% of them singletons. The sample comprised memory CD8+ T cells sorted from blood. Subset indicated: CD45RO+ cells pooled with CCR7-negative TemRA cells. The chain joins TRBV29-1 to TRBJ2-4, with 11 nucleotides matching TRBD2. The receptor was isolated from a man aged 30 to 39 in good health. CDR3 sequence: CSVEELAGVGNIQYF. The CDR3 region has the DNA TGCAGCGTCGAAGAACTAGCGGGAGTGGGGAACATTCAGTACTTC.